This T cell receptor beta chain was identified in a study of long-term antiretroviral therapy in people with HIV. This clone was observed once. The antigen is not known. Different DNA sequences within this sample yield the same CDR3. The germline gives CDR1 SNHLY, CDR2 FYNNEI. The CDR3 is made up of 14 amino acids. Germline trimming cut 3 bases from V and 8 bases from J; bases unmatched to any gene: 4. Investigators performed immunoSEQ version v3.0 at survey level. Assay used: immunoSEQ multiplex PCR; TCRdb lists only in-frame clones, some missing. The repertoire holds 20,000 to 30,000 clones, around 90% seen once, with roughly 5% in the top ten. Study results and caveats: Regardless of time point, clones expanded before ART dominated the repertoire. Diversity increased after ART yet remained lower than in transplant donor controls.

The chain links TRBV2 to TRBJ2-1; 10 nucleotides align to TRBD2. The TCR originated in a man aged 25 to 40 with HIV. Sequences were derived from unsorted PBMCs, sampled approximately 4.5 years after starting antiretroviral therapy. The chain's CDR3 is CASSEVAGGYEQFF. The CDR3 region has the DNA TGTGCCAGCAGTGAGGTAGCGGGAGGATATGAGCAGTTCTTC.